This T cell receptor (beta chain) was observed in a study of T cells in localized non-small cell lung cancer. Study-level points and caveats: Turning up in adjacent lung were a median 57 of the top 100 tumor clones.

TCRdb's table, derived via immunoSEQ multiplex PCR, lists solely in-frame clones and lacks some. The sample lists some 50,000 clones, around 84% seen once, with about 17% in the top ten. In the case of this clone: Its antigen is still unknown.

The sequence came from a female donor with stage II lung adenocarcinoma. The sequenced sample was PBMCs, obtained before any cancer treatment.

CDR3 sequence (DNA): TGTGCCATCAGTGAGAGAGGCAGGGGAGGGCAAGAGACCCAGTACTTC. Translated, it gives CAISERGRGGQETQYF. The chain recombines TRBV10-3 with TRBJ2-5, with a possible D match to TRBD2 (7 bases). The CDR3 has 16 residues. Germline CDR1 ENHRY, CDR2 SYGVKD. Trimming pared 2 bases from V and 2 bases from J, leaving 15 bases between.